The rows below give T cell receptor beta chains drawn from one sample of a study of cytomegalovirus exposure and HLA in healthy donors. Measured with immunoSEQ multiplex PCR; TCRdb has only the in-frame clones, and not every one. The data show about 210,000 clones, around 80% seen once. Input material: PBMCs. These receptors were taken from a boy aged 5-17 years in good health and CMV-seronegative. Each CDR3 is given with its conserved first and last residue. A D gene is named only where the DNA matches it firmly. The size entry is marked missing in some rows and otherwise reads once, few, many or a size class.

TRBD1 | TRBJ1-6 | TRBV11-2 | . | TGTGCCAGCAGCCCAAGGACAGGAGCTAATAATTCACCCCTCCACTTT | CASSPRTGANNSPLHF
. | TRBJ2-2 | TRBV5-6 | . | TGTGCCAGCAGCTTGGCCTGGCGGAAGGACACCGGGGAGCTGTTTTTT | CASSLAWRKDTGELFF
. | TRBJ1-2 | TRBV6-1 | . | TGTGCCAGCAGTGAAGCGGGAGGAGCGGCTTACTATGGCTACACCTTC | CASSEAGGAAYYGYTF
TRBD1 | TRBJ1-4 | TRBV11-2 | . | TGTGCCAGCAGCGCAAACAGGGGTACCGCTGAAAAACTGTTTTTT | CASSANRGTAEKLFF
TRBD2 | TRBJ2-1 | TRBV7-2 | . | TGTGCCAGCAGTACACCGGGACTAGCGGGGGGGATTGAGCAGTTCTTC | CASSTPGLAGGIEQFF
. | TRBJ1-4 | TRBV5-4 | few | TGTGCCAGCAGTTCAAGGACGGAGGTTGAAAAACTGTTTTTT | CASSSRTEVEKLFF
. | TRBJ1-1 | TRBV6-5 | . | TGTGCCAGCAGTTCGTCTCCAGGGAACACTGAAGCTTTCTTT | CASSSSPGNTEAFF
. | TRBJ2-7 | TRBV5-4 | . | TGTGCCAGCAGCTACCGGGGCCGCTACACAGGGACCTACGAGCAGTACTTC | CASSYRGRYTGTYEQYF
. | TRBJ1-2 | TRBV5-4 | . | TGTGCCAGCAGCTCGAGATCGGAGGCCTATGGCTACACCTTC | CASSSRSEAYGYTF
TRBD2 | TRBJ2-7 | TRBV9 | . | TGTGCCAGCAGCGTGAGCGGGGGGGCCTCCGAGCAGTACTTC | CASSVSGGASEQYF
. | TRBJ1-1 | TRBV20-1 | . | TGCAGCCCCGGGGGTGGCCTGGCTTTCTTT | CSPGGGLAFF
. | TRBJ2-7 | TRBV14 | . | TGTGCCAGCAGCCAAGGAGCTTACGAGCAGTACTTC | CASSQGAYEQYF
. | TRBJ2-7 | TRBV28 | . | TGTGCCAGCAGTTCGCCCAGCGCCTCCTACGAGCAGTACTTC | CASSSPSASYEQYF
. | TRBJ2-3 | TRBV5-1 | . | TGCGCCAGCAGCTTGTACCGCAGGGGGGTACGGGAGTGCGCGCAGTATTTT | CASSLYRRGVRECAQYF
. | TRBJ2-5 | TRBV6-5 | few | TGTGCCAGCAGTTACGGGGCACTCCAAGAGACCCAGTACTTC | CASSYGALQETQYF
. | TRBJ2-4 | TRBV4-1 | . | TGCGCCAGCAGCCAAGATTATTTGGGGACTCGCATTCAGTACTTC | CASSQDYLGTRIQYF
TRBD1 | TRBJ2-4 | TRBV5-4 | . | TGTGCCAGCAGCTCCGGACAGGGGGCTTACATTCAGTACTTC | CASSSGQGAYIQYF
TRBD1 | TRBJ1-2 | TRBV11-3 | . | TGTGCCAGCAGCTTAGGAACAGGGGGCCTTGCCTCCTTC | CASSLGTGGLASF
TRBD1 | TRBJ1-4 | TRBV30 | . | TGTGCCTGGAGTGTAGGAGGGGGCGCGACTCCGGGGGAAAAACTGTTTTTT | CAWSVGGGATPGEKLFF
. | TRBJ1-2 | TRBV30 | . | TGTGCTCGGGGGAGGGACTATGGCTACACCTTC | CARGRDYGYTF
. | TRBJ1-2 | TRBV7-2 | few | TGTGCCAGCAGCTCTCAATCCCAGGAGGGCCATGGCTACACCTTC | CASSSQSQEGHGYTF
. | TRBJ2-5 | TRBV11-2 | . | TGTGCCAGCAGCTTAGGGACGGAGGACCAAGAGACCCAGTACTTC | CASSLGTEDQETQYF
TRBD1 | TRBJ2-7 | TRBV2 | . | TGTGCCAGCAGTGACAGGACAGGGGTCGACGAGCAGTACTTC | CASSDRTGVDEQYF
TRBD2 | TRBJ2-1 | TRBV14 | . | TGTGCCAGCAGCCAAGTATGGCGGGGGGGCGATGAGCAGTTCTTC | CASSQVWRGGDEQFF
. | TRBJ2-2 | TRBV5-1 | . | TGCGCCAGCAGCTCGGGACAGAACACCGGGGAGCTGTTTTTT | CASSSGQNTGELFF
TRBD1 | TRBJ2-7 | TRBV6-1 | . | TGTGCCAGCAAAGGGACAGGGGGGAAATACGAGCAGTACTTC | CASKGTGGKYEQYF
TRBD1 | TRBJ2-7 | TRBV30 | . | TGTGCCTGGAAAGCGGGACAGGGGGCCTACGAGCAGTACTTC | CAWKAGQGAYEQYF
. | TRBJ1-3 | TRBV19 | . | TGTGCCAGTAGTATCGGGTCTAACTCTGGAAACACCATATATTTT | CASSIGSNSGNTIYF
TRBD2 | TRBJ2-7 | TRBV5-1 | . | TGCGCCGGCACAGGACTAGCGGGAGGACCAACCTCCTACGAGCAGTACTTC | CAGTGLAGGPTSYEQYF
. | TRBJ1-5 | TRBV7-6 | . | TGTGCCAGCAGCTTAGGGCGGAATAGCAATCAGCCCCAGCATTTT | CASSLGRNSNQPQHF
TRBD1 | TRBJ1-2 | TRBV6-1 | . | TGTGCCAGCAGTGTCAGGCGGTGGACAGGGAGGGTTGGCTACACCTTC | CASSVRRWTGRVGYTF
TRBD1 | TRBJ1-2 | TRBV29-1 | . | TGCAGCGTTGAGCAGGGGGCTGGCTACACCTTC | CSVEQGAGYTF
. | TRBJ1-5 | TRBV4-2 | . | TGTGCCAGCAGCCAAGATATACAGAACCAGCCCCAGCATTTT | CASSQDIQNQPQHF
. | TRBJ2-7 | TRBV7-6 | . | TGTGCCAGCAGCTTAGAAACTCCGGGAGCATCCTACGAGCAGTACTTC | CASSLETPGASYEQYF
. | TRBJ1-1 | TRBV7-9 | . | TGTGCCAGCAGTTATTACAGGATGATGAACACTGAAGCTTTCTTT | CASSYYRMMNTEAFF
. | TRBJ2-1 | TRBV5-1 | . | TGCGCCAGCAGCTTGGAGCAGACTTATGAGCAGTTCTTC | CASSLEQTYEQFF
. | TRBJ1-2 | TRBV4-1 | . | TGCGCCAGCAGCCAAGATCTGAGCCACAGAAACTATGGCTACACCTTC | CASSQDLSHRNYGYTF
TRBD2 | TRBJ2-3 | TRBV2 | . | TGTGCCAGCACCACTGAAGCGGGAGGATGGGATACGCAGTATTTT | CASTTEAGGWDTQYF
TRBD1 | TRBJ1-5 | TRBV30 | . | TGTGCCTGGAGTCCCCCGGGACAGGGGGGTTTGGAGCCCCAGCATTTT | CAWSPPGQGGLEPQHF
. | TRBJ2-7 | TRBV9 | . | TGTGCCAGCAGCGTAGGATCAGCCAGGGGTTCCTACGAGCAGTACTTC | CASSVGSARGSYEQYF
TRBD1 | TRBJ1-6 | TRBV7-8 | . | TGTGCCAGCAGTCGACAGGGGCCGCCTCTTAATTCACCCCTCCACTTT | CASSRQGPPLNSPLHF
TRBD1 | TRBJ2-2 | TRBV10-2 | . | TGCGCCAGCAGTAAACAGGGGCTTAGGAACACCGGGGAGCTGTTTTTT | CASSKQGLRNTGELFF
. | TRBJ1-1 | TRBV18 | . | TGTGCCAGCTCACCACTTGCAGGCCCTATGAACACTGAAGCTTTCTTT | CASSPLAGPMNTEAFF
. | TRBJ1-1 | TRBV5-1 | . | TGCGCCAGCAGCTATGGCGGGATGGACACTGAAGCTTTCTTT | CASSYGGMDTEAFF
. | TRBJ2-1 | TRBV11-2 | . | TGTGCCAGCAGCTTTATGGCGGGGACTCTTGGGCAGTTCTTC | CASSFMAGTLGQFF